This T cell receptor (beta chain) emerged from a study of shared clonotypes between healthy human individuals. The CDR3 consists of 14 residues. Looked up from germline, CDR1 is SGHAT and CDR2 is FQNNGV. Trimming cost V 1 base and J 6 bases, with 9 bases left between them. The donors, all of them Caucasian adults, lived in Nashville, Tennessee. Assay execution proceeded at the deep level. The method was immunoSEQ multiplex PCR; TCRdb's version includes in-frame clones alone and lacks a portion of them. The sample has 2 million to 3 million clones, around nine tenths seen once; the top ten hold about 0.13%. Study observations and caveats: The sharing of 5% to 5.5% of naive CD4 clonotypes was seen across several donors. Clonotypes shared by all four sorted-subset donors had higher generation probabilities than non-shared clonotypes.

A remark on this clone: The antigen remains unidentified. Other nucleotide sequences in the sample specify the same CDR3.

Sequencing was done on a sample of naive CD4+ T cells sorted from blood. Regarding subset: CD45RA+ positively selected. This chain joins TRBV11-2 and TRBJ2-2, with D possibly matching TRBD2 (6 bases). The TCR originated in a man aged 18 to 29 in good health. The CDR3 nucleotides read TGTGCCAGCAGCTTAGGAACGGGGGCCGGGGAGCTGTTTTTT. This encodes CASSLGTGAGELFF.